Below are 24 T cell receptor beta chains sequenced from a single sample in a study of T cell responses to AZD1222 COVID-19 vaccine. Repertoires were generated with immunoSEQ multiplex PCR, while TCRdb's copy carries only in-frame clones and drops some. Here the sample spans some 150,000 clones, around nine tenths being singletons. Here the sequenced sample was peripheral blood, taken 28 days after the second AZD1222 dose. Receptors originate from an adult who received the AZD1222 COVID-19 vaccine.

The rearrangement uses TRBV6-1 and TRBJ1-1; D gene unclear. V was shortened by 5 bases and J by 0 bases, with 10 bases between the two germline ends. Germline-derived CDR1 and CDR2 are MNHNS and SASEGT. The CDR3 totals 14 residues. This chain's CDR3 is CASSWTPLNTEAFF. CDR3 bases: TGTGCCAGCAGTTGGACTCCCTTGAACACTGAAGCTTTCTTT.

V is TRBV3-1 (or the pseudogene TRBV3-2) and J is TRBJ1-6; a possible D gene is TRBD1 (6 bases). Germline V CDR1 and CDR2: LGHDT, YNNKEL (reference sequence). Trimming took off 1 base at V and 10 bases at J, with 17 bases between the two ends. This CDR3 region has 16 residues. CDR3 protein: CASSQGGRGAGSPLHF. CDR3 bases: TGTGCCAGCAGCCAAGGGGGTAGGGGGGCAGGGTCACCCCTCCACTTT.

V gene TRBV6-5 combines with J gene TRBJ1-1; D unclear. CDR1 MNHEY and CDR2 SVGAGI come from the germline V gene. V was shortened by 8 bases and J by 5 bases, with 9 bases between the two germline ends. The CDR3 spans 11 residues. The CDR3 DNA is TGTGCCAGCGAATCGGGGACTGAAGCTTTCTTT. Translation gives CASESGTEAFF.

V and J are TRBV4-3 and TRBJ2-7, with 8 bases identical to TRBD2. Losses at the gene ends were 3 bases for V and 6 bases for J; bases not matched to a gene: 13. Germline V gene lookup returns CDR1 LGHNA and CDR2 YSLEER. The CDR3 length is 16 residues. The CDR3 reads CASSQDLYGGAGEQYF. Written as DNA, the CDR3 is TGCGCCAGCAGCCAGGACCTTTACGGGGGGGCGGGCGAGCAGTACTTC.

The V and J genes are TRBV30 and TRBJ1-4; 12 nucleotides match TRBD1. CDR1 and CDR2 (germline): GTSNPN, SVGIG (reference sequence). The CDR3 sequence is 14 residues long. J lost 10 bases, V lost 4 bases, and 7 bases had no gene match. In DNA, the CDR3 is TGTGCCTGGACCCCGGGACAGGGGGCGGGAAAACTGTTTTTT. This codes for CAWTPGQGAGKLFF.

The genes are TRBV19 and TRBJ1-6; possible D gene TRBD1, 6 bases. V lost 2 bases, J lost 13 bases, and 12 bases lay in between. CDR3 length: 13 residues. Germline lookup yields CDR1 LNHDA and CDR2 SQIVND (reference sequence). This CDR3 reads CASSIRDNSPLHF. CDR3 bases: TGTGCCAGTAGTATAAGGGACAACTCCCCCCTCCACTTT.

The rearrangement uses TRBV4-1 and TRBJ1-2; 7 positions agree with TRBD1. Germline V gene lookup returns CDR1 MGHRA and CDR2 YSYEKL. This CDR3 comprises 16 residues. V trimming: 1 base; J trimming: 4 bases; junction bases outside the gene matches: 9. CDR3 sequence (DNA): TGCGCCAGCAGCCAAGCGTTAATGCAGGGGGGCTATGGCTACACCTTC. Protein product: CASSQALMQGGYGYTF.

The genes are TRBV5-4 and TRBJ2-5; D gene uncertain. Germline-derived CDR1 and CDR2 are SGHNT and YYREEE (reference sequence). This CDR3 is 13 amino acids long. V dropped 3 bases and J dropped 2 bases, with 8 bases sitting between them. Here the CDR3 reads CASSSTPQETQYF. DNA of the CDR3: TGTGCCAGCAGCTCGACCCCGCAAGAGACCCAGTACTTC.

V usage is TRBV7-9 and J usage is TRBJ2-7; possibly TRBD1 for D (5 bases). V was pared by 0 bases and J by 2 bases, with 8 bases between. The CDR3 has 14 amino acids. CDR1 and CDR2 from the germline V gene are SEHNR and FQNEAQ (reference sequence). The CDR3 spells CASSLAFRAYEQYF. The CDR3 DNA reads TGTGCCAGCAGCTTAGCGTTCAGGGCCTACGAGCAGTACTTC.

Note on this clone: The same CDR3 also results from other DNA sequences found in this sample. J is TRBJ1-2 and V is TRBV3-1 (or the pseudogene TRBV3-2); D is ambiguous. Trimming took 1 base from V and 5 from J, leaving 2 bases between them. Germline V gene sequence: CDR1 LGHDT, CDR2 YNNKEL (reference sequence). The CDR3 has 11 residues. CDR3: CASSQGYGYTF. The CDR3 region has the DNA TGTGCCAGCAGCCAAGGTTATGGCTACACCTTC.

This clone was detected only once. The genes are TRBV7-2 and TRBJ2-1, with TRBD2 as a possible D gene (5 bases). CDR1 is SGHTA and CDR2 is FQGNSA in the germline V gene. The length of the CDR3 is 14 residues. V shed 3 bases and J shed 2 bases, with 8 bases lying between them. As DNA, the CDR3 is TGTGCCAGCAGCTTCAGGAGGACCTACAATGAGCAGTTCTTC. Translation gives CASSFRRTYNEQFF.

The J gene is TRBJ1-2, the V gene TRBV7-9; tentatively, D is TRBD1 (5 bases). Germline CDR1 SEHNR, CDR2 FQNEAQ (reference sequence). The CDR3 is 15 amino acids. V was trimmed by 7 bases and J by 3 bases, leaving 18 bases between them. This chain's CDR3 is CASTNSEGQYYGYTF. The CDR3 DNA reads TGTGCCAGCACCAACTCGGAGGGGCAGTACTATGGCTACACCTTC.

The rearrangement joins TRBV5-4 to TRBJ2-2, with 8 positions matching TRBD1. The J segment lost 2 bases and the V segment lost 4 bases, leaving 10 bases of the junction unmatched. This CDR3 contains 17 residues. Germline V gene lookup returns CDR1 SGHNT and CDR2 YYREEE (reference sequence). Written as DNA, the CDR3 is TGTGCCAGCAGCCCACCCCCCGGGACAGGAAACACCGGGGAGCTGTTTTTT. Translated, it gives CASSPPPGTGNTGELFF.

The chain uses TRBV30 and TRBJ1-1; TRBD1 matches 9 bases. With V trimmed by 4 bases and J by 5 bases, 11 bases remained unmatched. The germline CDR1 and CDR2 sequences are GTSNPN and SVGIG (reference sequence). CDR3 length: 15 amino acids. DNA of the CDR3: TGTGCCTGGAAACCCTACAGGGGGCGAGTGACTGAAGCTTTCTTT. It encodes CAWKPYRGRVTEAFF.

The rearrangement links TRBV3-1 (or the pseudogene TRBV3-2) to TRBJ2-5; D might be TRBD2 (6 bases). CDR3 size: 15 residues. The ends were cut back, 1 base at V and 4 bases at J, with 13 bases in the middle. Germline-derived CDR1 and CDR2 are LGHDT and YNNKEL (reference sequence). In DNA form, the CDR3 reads TGTGCCAGCAGCCAAGTGGGGGGAGGCGGAGAGACCCAGTACTTC. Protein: CASSQVGGGGETQYF.

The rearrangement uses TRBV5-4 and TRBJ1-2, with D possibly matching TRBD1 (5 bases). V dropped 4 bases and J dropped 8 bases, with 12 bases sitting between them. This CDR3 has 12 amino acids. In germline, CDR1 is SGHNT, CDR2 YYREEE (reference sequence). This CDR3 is CASSGGERGYTF. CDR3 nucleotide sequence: TGTGCCAGCAGCGGGGGAGAGCGCGGCTACACCTTC.

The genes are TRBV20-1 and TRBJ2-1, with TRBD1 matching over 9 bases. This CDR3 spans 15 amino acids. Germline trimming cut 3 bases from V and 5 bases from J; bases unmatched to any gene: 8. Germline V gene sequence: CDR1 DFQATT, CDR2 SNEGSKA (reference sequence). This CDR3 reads CSASLAGTGHNEQFF. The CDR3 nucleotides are TGCAGTGCTAGTCTGGCCGGGACAGGGCACAATGAGCAGTTCTTC.

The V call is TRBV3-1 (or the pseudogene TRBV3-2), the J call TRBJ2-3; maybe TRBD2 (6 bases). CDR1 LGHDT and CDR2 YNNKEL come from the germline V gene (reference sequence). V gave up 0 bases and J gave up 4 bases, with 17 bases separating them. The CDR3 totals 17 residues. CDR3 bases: TGTGCCAGCAGCCAAGAGGGCCCGGGCGGGGCGGCAGATACGCAGTATTTT. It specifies CASSQEGPGGAADTQYF.

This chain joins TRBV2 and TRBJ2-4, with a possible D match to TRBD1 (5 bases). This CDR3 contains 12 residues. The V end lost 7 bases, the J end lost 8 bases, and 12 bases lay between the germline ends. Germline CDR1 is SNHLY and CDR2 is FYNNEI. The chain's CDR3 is CASTLVGDIQYF. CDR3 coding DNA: TGTGCCAGCACGCTAGTAGGGGACATTCAGTACTTC.

The CDR3 nucleotides read TGTGCCAGCAGGGCCGCCGGGAGTTCACCCCTCCACTTT. It encodes CASRAAGSSPLHF. This rearrangement joins TRBV5-5 to TRBJ1-6; D call uncertain. The CDR3 length is 13 residues. Germline CDR1 reads SGHKS; CDR2 reads YYEKEE (reference sequence). V shed 5 bases and J shed 9 bases, with 12 bases lying between them.

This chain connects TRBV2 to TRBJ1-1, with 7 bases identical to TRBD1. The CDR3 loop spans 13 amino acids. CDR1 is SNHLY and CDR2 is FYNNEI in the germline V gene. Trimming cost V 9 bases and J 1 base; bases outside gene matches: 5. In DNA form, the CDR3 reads TGTGCCAGGTCACAGGGGAAGAACACTGAAGCTTTCTTT. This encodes CARSQGKNTEAFF.

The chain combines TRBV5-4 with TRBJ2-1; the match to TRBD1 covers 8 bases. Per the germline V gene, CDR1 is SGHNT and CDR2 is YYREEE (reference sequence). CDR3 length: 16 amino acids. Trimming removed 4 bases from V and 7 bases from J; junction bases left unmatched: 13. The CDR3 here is CASSPGDRSITNEQFF. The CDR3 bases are TGTGCCAGCAGCCCGGGGGACAGGAGCATAACTAATGAGCAGTTCTTC.

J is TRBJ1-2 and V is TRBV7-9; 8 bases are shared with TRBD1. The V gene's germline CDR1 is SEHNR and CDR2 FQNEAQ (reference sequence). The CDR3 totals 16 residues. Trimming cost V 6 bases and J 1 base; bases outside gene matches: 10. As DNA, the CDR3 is TGTGCCAGCAGGGCCGGACAGGGCGAATTTAACTATGGCTACACCTTC. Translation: CASRAGQGEFNYGYTF.

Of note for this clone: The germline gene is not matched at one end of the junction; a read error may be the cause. The DNA for the CDR3 is TGTGCCAGCAGTAACTCCCAACGGGGTGGGTATGGCTACACCTTC. As protein: CASSNSQRGGYGYTF. The V and J genes are TRBV6-5 and TRBJ1-2, with D unclear. The CDR3 extends over 15 amino acids. The germline V gene encodes CDR1 MNHEY and CDR2 SVGAGI.